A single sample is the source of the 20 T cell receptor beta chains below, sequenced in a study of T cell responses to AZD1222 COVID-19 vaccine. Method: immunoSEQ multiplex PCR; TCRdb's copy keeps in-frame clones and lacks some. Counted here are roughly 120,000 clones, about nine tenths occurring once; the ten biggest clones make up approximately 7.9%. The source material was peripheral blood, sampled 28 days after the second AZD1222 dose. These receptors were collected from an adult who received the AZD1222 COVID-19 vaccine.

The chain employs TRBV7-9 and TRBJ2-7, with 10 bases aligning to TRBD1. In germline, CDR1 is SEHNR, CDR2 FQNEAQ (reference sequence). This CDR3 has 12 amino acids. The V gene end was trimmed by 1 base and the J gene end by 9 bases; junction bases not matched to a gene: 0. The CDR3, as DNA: TGTGCCAGCAGCTTAGGGGACAGGGGGCAGTACTTC. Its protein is CASSLGDRGQYF.

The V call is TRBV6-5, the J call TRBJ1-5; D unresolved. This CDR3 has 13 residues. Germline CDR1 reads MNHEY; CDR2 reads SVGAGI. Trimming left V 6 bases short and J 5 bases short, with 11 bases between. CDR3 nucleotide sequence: TGTGCCAGCAGCCACGGGCCGGATCAGCCCCAGCATTTT. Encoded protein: CASSHGPDQPQHF.

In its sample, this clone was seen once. CDR3 sequence reads: CASVERRSSYNSPLHF. The DNA of the CDR3 is TGTGCCAGCGTAGAAAGACGGAGCTCCTATAATTCACCCCTCCACTTT. The rearrangement joins TRBV2 to TRBJ1-6; D remains unclear. CDR3 length equals 16 residues. The germline V gene encodes CDR1 SNHLY and CDR2 FYNNEI. The V and J ends lost 8 bases and 0 bases respectively, with 14 bases between them. The full variable domain, its missing parts supplied by reference TRBV2 and TRBJ1-6, is EPEVTQTPSHQVTQMGQEVILRCVPISNHLYFYWYRQILGQKVEFLVSFYNNEISEKSEIFDDQFSVERPDGSNFTLKIRSTKLEDSAMYFCASVERRSSYNSPLHFGNGTRLTVT.

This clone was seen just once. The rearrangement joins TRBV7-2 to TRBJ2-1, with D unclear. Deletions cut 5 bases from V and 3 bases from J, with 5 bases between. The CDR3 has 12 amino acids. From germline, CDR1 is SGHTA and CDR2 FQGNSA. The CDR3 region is CASSDDYNEQFF. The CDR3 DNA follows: TGTGCCAGCAGCGACGACTACAATGAGCAGTTCTTC.

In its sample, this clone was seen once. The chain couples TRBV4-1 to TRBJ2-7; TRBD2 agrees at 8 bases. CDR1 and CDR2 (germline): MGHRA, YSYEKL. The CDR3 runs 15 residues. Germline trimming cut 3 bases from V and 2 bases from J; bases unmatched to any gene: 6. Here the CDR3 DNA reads TGCGCCAGCAGCCAGGAGCGGGAGTGGGCCTACGAGCAGTACTTC. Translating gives CASSQEREWAYEQYF.

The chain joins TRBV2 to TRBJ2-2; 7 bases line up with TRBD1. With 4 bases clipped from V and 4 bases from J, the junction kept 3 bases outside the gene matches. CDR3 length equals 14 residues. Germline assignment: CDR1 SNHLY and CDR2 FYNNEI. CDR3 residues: CASSAGTVTGELFF. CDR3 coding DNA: TGTGCCAGCAGTGCCGGGACAGTCACCGGGGAGCTGTTTTTT.

CDR3 residues: CASSRDRVNTEAFF. CDR3 sequence (DNA): TGTGCCAGTAGTAGGGACAGGGTGAACACTGAAGCTTTCTTT. The chain is built from TRBV19 and TRBJ1-1; 9 nucleotides agree with TRBD1. This CDR3 contains 14 residues. Germline loops: CDR1 LNHDA, CDR2 SQIVND (reference sequence). The ends lost 4 bases at V and 0 bases at J; junction bases unmatched: 0.

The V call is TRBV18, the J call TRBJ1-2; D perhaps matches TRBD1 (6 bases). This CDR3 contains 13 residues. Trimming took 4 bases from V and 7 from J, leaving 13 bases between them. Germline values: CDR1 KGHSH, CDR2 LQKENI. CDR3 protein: CASSLKQGSGYTF. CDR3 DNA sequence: TGTGCCAGCTCACTGAAACAGGGTAGTGGCTACACCTTC.

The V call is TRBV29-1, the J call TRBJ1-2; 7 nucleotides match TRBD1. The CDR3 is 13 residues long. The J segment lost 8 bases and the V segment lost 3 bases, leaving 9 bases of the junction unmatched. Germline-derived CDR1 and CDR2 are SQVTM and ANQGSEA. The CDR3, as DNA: TGCAGCGTTGAGGCACGGCCGGACAGGGGCTACACCTTC. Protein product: CSVEARPDRGYTF. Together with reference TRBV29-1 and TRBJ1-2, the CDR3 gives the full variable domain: SAVISQKPSRDICQRGTSLTIQCQVDSQVTMMFWYRQQPGQSLTLIATANQGSEATYESGFVIDKFPISRPNLTFSTLTVSNMSPEDSSIYLCSVEARPDRGYTFGSGTRLTVV.

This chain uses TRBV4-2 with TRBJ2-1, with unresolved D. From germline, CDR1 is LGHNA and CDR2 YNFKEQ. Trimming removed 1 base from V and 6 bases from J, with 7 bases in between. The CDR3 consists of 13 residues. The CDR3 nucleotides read TGTGCCAGCAGCCAAGCCGTTGTCAATGAGCAGTTCTTC. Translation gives CASSQAVVNEQFF.

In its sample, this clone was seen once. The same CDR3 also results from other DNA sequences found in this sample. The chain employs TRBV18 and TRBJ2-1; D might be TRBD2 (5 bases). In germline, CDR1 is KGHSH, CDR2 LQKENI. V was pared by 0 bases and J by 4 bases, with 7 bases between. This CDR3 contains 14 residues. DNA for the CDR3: TGTGCCAGCTCACCACCTTCGGGATACAATGAGCAGTTCTTC. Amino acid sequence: CASSPPSGYNEQFF.

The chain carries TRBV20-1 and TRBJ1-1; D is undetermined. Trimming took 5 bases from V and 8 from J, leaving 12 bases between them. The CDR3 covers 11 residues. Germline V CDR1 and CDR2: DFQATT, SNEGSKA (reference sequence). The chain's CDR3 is CSAPWSVEAFF. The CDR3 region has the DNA TGCAGTGCTCCTTGGTCGGTAGAAGCTTTCTTT.

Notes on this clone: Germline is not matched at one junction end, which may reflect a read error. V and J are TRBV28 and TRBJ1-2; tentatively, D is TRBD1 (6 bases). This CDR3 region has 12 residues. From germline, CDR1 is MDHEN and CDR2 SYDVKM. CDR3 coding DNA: TGTGCCAGCAGTTTATTCAGGACAGCGGTACACTTC. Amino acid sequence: CASSLFRTAVHF.

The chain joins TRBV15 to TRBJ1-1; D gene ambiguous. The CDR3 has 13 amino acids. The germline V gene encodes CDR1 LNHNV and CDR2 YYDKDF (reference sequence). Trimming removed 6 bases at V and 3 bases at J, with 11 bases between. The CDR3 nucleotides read TGTGCCACCAGATGGAGGAGCGACACTGAAGCTTTCTTT. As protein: CATRWRSDTEAFF.

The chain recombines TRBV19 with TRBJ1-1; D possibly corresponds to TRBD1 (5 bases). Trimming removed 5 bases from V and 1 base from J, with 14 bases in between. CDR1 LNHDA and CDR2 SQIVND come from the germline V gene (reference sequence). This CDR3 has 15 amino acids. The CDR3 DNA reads TGTGCCAGTAGTCGCTCGGCTAGGGGGAACACTGAAGCTTTCTTT. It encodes CASSRSARGNTEAFF. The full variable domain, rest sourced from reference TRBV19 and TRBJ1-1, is DGGITQSPKYLFRKEGQNVTLSCEQNLNHDAMYWYRQDPGQGLRLIYYSQIVNDFQKGDIAEGYSVSREKKESFPLTVTSAQKNPTAFYLCASSRSARGNTEAFFGQGTRLTVV.

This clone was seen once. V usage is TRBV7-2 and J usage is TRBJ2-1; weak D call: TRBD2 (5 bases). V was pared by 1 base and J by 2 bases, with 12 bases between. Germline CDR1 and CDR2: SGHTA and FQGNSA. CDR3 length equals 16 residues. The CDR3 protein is CASSLGVGVTYNEQFF. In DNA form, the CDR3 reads TGTGCCAGCAGCTTAGGGGTCGGGGTGACCTACAATGAGCAGTTCTTC.

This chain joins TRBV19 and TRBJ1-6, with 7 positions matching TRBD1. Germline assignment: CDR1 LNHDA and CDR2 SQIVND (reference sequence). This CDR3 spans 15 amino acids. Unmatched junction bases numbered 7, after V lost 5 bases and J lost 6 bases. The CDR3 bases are TGTGCCAGTAGTTACCGGGACAGCCCTAATTCACCCCTCCACTTT. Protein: CASSYRDSPNSPLHF.

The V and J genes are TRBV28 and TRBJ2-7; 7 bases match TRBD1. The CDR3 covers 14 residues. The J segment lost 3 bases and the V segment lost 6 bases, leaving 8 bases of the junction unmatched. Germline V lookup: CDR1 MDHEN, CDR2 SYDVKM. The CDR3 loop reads CASSPPGQVYEQYF. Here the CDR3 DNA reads TGTGCCAGCAGCCCCCCCGGACAGGTCTACGAGCAGTACTTC.

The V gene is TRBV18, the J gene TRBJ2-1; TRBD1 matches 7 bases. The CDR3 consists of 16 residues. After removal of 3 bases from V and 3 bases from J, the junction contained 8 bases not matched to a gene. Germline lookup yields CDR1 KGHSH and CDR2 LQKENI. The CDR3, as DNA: TGTGCCAGCTCACCCGAAAGGACAGGTTACTACAATGAGCAGTTCTTC. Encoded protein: CASSPERTGYYNEQFF.

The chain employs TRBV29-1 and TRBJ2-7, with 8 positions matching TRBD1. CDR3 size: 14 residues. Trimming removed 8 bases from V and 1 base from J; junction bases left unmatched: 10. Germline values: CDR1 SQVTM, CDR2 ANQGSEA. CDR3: CSTTGQGASYEQYF. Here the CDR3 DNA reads TGCAGCACGACCGGGCAGGGGGCTTCCTACGAGCAGTACTTC.